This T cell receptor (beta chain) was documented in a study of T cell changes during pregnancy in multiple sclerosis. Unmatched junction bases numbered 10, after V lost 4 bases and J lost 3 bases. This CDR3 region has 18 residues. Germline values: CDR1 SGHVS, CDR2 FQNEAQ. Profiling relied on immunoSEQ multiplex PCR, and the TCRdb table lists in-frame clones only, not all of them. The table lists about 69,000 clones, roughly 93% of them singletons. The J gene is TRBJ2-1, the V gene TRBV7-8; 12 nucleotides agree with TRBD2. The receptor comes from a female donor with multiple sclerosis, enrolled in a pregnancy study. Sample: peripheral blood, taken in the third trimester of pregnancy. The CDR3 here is CASSSGLAGRRIYNEQFF. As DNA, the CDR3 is TGTGCCAGCAGCTCCGGACTAGCGGGGCGACGAATCTACAATGAGCAGTTCTTC.